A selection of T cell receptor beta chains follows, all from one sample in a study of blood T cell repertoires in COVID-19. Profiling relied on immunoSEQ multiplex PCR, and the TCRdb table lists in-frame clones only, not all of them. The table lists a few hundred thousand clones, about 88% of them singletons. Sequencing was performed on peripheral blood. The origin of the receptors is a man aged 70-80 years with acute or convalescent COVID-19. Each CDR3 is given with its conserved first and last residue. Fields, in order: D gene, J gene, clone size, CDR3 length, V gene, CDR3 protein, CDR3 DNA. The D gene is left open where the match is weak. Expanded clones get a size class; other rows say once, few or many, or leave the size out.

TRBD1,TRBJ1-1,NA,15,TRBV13,CASSGLGTGATEAFF,TGTGCCAGCAGCGGGCTCGGGACAGGGGCTACTGAAGCTTTCTTT
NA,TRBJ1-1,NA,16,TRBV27,CASSFDGNRMNTEAFF,TGTGCCAGCAGTTTCGACGGGAACCGGATGAACACTGAAGCTTTCTTT
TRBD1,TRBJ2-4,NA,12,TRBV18,CASSPDVGQQYF,TGTGCCAGCTCACCAGACGTGGGACAGCAGTACTTC
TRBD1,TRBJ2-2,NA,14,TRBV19,CASRGQGVNGELFF,TGTGCCAGTAGGGGACAGGGGGTAAACGGGGAGCTGTTTTTT
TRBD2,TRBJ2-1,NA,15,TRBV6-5,CASSFRSGRINEQFF,TGTGCCAGCAGTTTCCGTAGCGGGAGGATAAATGAGCAGTTCTTC
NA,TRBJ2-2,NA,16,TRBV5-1,CASSLGRGTNTGELFF,TGCGCCAGCAGCTTGGGGCGGGGAACGAACACCGGGGAGCTGTTTTTT
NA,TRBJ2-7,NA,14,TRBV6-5,CASSSQTGSYEQYF,TGTGCCAGCAGTTCCCAGACAGGCTCCTACGAGCAGTACTTC
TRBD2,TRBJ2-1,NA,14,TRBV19,CASSITSGNDEQFF,TGTGCCAGTAGTATTACTAGCGGGAACGATGAGCAGTTCTTC
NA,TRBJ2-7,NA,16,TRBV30,CAWSSTSGSNSYEQYF,TGTGCCTGGAGTTCTACCTCGGGATCAAACTCCTACGAGCAGTACTTC
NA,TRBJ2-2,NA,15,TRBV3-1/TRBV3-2,CASSQTTSSTGELFF,TGTGCCAGCAGCCAAACTACTAGTTCCACCGGGGAGCTGTTTTTT
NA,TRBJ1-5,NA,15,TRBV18,CASSPQGYGIQPQHF,TGTGCCAGCTCACCACAGGGATACGGGATTCAGCCCCAGCATTTT
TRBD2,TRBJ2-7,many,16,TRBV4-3,CASSQEGGTGGYEQYF,TGCGCCAGCAGCCAAGAAGGAGGGACGGGGGGCTACGAGCAGTACTTC
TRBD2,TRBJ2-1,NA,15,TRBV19,CASSRSGTSYNEQFF,TGTGCCAGTAGTCGAAGCGGGACCTCCTACAATGAGCAGTTCTTC
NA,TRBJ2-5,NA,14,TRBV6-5,CASSPYSRGETQYF,TGTGCCAGCAGTCCATACTCAAGAGGGGAGACCCAGTACTTC
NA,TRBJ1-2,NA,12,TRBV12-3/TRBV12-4,CASSLQGNGYTF,TGTGCCAGCAGTTTACAGGGGAATGGCTACACCTTC
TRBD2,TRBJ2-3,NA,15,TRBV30,CAWSMGLAGVDTQYF,TGTGCCTGGAGTATGGGACTAGCGGGAGTGGATACGCAGTATTTT
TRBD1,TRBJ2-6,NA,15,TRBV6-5,CASRARGRGANVLTF,TGTGCCAGCAGAGCCAGGGGGCGAGGGGCCAACGTCCTGACTTTC
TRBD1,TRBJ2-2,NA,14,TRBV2,CASRGTVNTGELFF,TGTGCCAGCAGGGGGACAGTGAACACCGGGGAGCTGTTTTTT
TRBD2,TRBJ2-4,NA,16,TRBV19,CASSGTSGRFSYIQYF,TGTGCCAGTAGCGGGACTAGCGGGAGATTTTCGTACATTCAGTACTTC
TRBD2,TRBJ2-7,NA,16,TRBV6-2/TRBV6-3,CASSYLGTSGDHEQYF,TGTGCCAGCAGTTACCTTGGGACTAGCGGTGATCACGAGCAGTACTTC
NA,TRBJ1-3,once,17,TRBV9,CASSPQGQLISGNTIYF,TGTGCCAGCAGCCCCCAGGGACAACTTATTTCTGGAAACACCATATATTTT
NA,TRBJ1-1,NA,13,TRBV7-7,CASSLDRNTEAFF,TGTGCCAGCAGCTTAGACAGGAACACTGAAGCTTTCTTT
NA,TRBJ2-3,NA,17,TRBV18,CASSPLIGQSSTDTQYF,TGTGCCAGCTCACCACTCATCGGACAGTCTAGCACAGATACGCAGTATTTT
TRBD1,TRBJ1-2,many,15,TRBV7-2,CASSLAGTGLYGYTF,TGTGCCAGCAGCTTAGCCGGGACAGGGCTGTATGGCTACACCTTC
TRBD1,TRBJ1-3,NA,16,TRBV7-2,CASSATQGVSGNTIYF,TGTGCCAGCAGCGCCACGCAGGGGGTCTCTGGAAACACCATATATTTT